This TCR beta chain comes out of a study of blood T cell repertoires in COVID-19. Study information: T cells, B-cell-depleted T cells, or PBMCs supplied cDNA or gDNA.

The CDR3 sequence is 14 residues long. With 5 bases removed from V and 8 bases from J, the gap between germline ends came to 16 bases. Germline V CDR1 and CDR2: LNHDA, SQIVND (reference sequence). Using immunoSEQ multiplex PCR, the repertoire was profiled, and TCRdb retains in-frame clones only, with some absent. Here the sample spans a few hundred thousand clones, 70% to 85% being singletons. Sample: peripheral blood. The rearrangement uses TRBV19 and TRBJ2-1; TRBD2 might be the D (5 bases). This sequence was found in a woman aged 40 to 49 who had recovered from COVID-19. The CDR3 protein is CASSPGLPWDEQFF. The CDR3 bases are TGTGCCAGTAGTCCTGGACTCCCTTGGGATGAGCAGTTCTTC.